This TCR beta chain came from a study of radiotherapy plus CTLA-4 blockade in lung cancer. Germline CDR1 SGHDT, CDR2 YYEEEE. With 2 bases removed from V and 0 bases from J, the gap between germline ends came to 8 bases. The CDR3 loop spans 15 amino acids. Profiling relied on immunoSEQ multiplex PCR, and the TCRdb table lists in-frame clones only, not all of them. The repertoire consists of some 100,000 clones, with about 83% occurring once and the leading ten covering approximately 4.7%. The input for sequencing was peripheral blood, taken from a patient treated with radiotherapy plus ipilimumab. This clonotype was obtained from a human donor with non-small cell lung cancer who had a partial response to radiotherapy plus ipilimumab. The chain recombines TRBV5-6 with TRBJ1-4, with unresolved D. CDR3 nucleotides: TGTGCCAGCAGCTTCCGTCCCGCAACTAATGAAAAACTGTTTTTT. Protein product: CASSFRPATNEKLFF.